This T cell receptor (beta chain) was profiled in a study of blood T cell repertoires in COVID-19. Authors' methods: Amplification with reference gene primers provided the estimates of nucleated cell counts. Profiling relied on immunoSEQ multiplex PCR, and the TCRdb table lists in-frame clones only, not all of them. D and trimming were read from the DNA, whereas the V and J calls and clone size are those reported in that table. The table lists some 59,000 clones, approximately 80% of them singletons. V lost 0 bases to trimming and J lost 4 bases, with 10 bases between them. Germline-derived CDR1 and CDR2 are SGHNT and YYREEE (reference sequence). The CDR3 covers 15 residues.

Material: peripheral blood. The chain uses TRBV5-4 and TRBJ2-2, with a possible D match to TRBD1 (6 bases). This receptor was obtained from a man at least 80 years old with active or convalescent COVID-19. The CDR3 DNA reads as TGTGCCAGCAGCTTGGTTACAGGGTTCACCGGGGAGCTGTTTTTT. It codes for CASSLVTGFTGELFF.